This is a list of T cell receptor beta chains from one sample in a study of PD-1 blockade in classical Hodgkin lymphoma. Sequencing was performed with immunoSEQ multiplex PCR; in TCRdb, only in-frame clones are kept and a portion is missing. The table lists about 44,000 clones, 66% of them singletons. The sample consisted of peripheral blood mononuclear cells (PBMCs), taken before the fourth cycle of nivolumab. The receptors come from a human donor with classical Hodgkin lymphoma. Each CDR3 is given with its conserved first and last residue. Fields, in order: V gene, CDR3 protein.

V: TRBV6-5
CDR3: CASRRTVSYEQYF

V: TRBV7-3
CDR3: CASSPGLGWDTQYF

V: TRBV6-5
CDR3: CASSLLAGGIYEQYF

V: TRBV5-1
CDR3: CASSLARIFTDTQYF

V: TRBV19
CDR3: CASSTSGISTDTQYF

V: TRBV28
CDR3: CASSLPREGSYEQYF

V: TRBV29-1
CDR3: CSVLTADYGYTF

V: TRBV6-5
CDR3: CASSYGQGAAEQYF

V: TRBV19
CDR3: CASSIEAATGELFF

V: TRBV4-1
CDR3: CASSQGSSAYEQYF

V: TRBV28
CDR3: CASTRDRGSYGYTF

V: TRBV7-2
CDR3: CASSFAGTKGYTF

V: TRBV2
CDR3: CASREETGLNYGYTF

V: TRBV7-6
CDR3: CASSLGGGYTGELFF

V: TRBV28
CDR3: CASSYPSGGWAEAFF

V: TRBV7-2
CDR3: CASSFGDVYEQYF

V: TRBV6-6
CDR3: CASTGPANYGYTF

V: TRBV19
CDR3: CASSPEENGANVLTF

V: TRBV27
CDR3: CASSLFPGNTEAFF

V: TRBV6-1
CDR3: CASSTQRTGSYGYTF

V: TRBV6-5
CDR3: CASSYSTGPYEQYF

V: TRBV4-3
CDR3: CASSLSSGANVLTF

V: TRBV28
CDR3: CASAWDGYEQYF

V: TRBV4-3
CDR3: CASSPTRPDTQYF

V: TRBV18
CDR3: CASSQRQETQYF

V: TRBV5-4
CDR3: CASSFAPSPYNEQFF

V: TRBV19
CDR3: CASSIAAGSVTDTQYF

V: TRBV30
CDR3: CAWSGQLYGYTF

V: TRBV5-6
CDR3: CASSLRGGTGTPGFF

V: TRBV4-3
CDR3: CASSQDFRQWPHYGYTF

V: TRBV27
CDR3: CASKVQETQYF

V: TRBV4-2
CDR3: CASSPPGQKGNTIYF

V: TRBV6-5
CDR3: CASGYLDRVNYGYTF

V: TRBV14
CDR3: CASSPIGRTQETQYF

V: TRBV19
CDR3: CASSIRDTYSPEAFF

V: TRBV28
CDR3: CASSFVRLPNTGELFF

V: TRBV6-5
CDR3: CASRETGAGANVLTF

V: TRBV29-1
CDR3: CSVGGTGVNQPQHF

V: TRBV20-1
CDR3: CSVGGSSEQFF

V: TRBV7-9
CDR3: CASSPGDRDNSPLHF

V: TRBV9
CDR3: CASSVATSGAKNIQYF

V: TRBV28
CDR3: CASSDRWEQFF

V: TRBV6-1
CDR3: CASSEAQNSPGLNIQYF

V: TRBV19
CDR3: CASTTGRGVGTGELFF

V: TRBV9
CDR3: CASSVVSQGEQYF

V: TRBV6-6
CDR3: CATGGATNSYEQYF

V: TRBV6-5
CDR3: CASSHRDRSYEQYF

V: TRBV6-4
CDR3: CASSDPDLDTQYF

V: TRBV13
CDR3: CASSSRRASQETQYF

V: TRBV6-5
CDR3: CASMRAGVNYGYTF

V: TRBV19
CDR3: CASSIRKSSGANVLTF